This T cell receptor (beta chain) was sequenced in a study of cytomegalovirus exposure and HLA in healthy donors. Data came from immunoSEQ multiplex PCR; TCRdb stores just in-frame clones and leaves some out. The sample lists 150,000 to 200,000 clones; roughly 82% were seen once. The germline V gene has CDR1 MNHEY and CDR2 SMNVEV (reference sequence). The CDR3 extends over 15 amino acids. The V end was cut by 6 bases, the J end by 1 base, with 15 bases between. The receptor comes from a young woman in good health and CMV-seronegative. V gene TRBV27 combines with J gene TRBJ1-1; D is ambiguous. The source material was PBMCs. In DNA, the CDR3 is TGTGCCAGCAGCCGCTCCGCGGGCGGGAACACTGAAGCTTTCTTT. Protein: CASSRSAGGNTEAFF.